The clone carrying this T cell receptor (beta chain) was observed a handful of times. These data come from a study of control samples from healthy donors and cancer patients. Repertoires were generated with immunoSEQ multiplex PCR, while TCRdb's copy carries only in-frame clones and drops some. The sample records 90,000 or so clones, around 89% being singletons. Between the trimmed V and J ends, which lost 2 bases and 4 bases, there was a span of 12 bases. The CDR3 has 14 residues. Germline values: CDR1 SGHNT, CDR2 YYREEE (reference sequence). The source material was blood. The TCR sequence derives from a woman aged 70-85 years in good health. The rearrangement uses TRBV5-4 and TRBJ1-1; no clear D gene. The CDR3 DNA sequence: TGTGCCAGCAGCTTTATAATGGGGAGCACTGAAGCTTTCTTT. It specifies CASSFIMGSTEAFF.